The clone carrying this TCR beta chain was seen a single time. Profiled with immunoSEQ multiplex PCR; TCRdb holds only in-frame clones, not every one. The data show roughly 30,000 clones, roughly 84% seen once. The sample comes from a study of blood T cell repertoires in COVID-19. Whole-study context: The United States, Italy and Spain provided the acute and convalescent COVID-19 samples. T cells, B-cell-depleted T cells, or PBMCs provided the cDNA or gDNA that served as material.

Trimming removed 3 bases at V and 5 bases at J, with 14 bases between. Germline V gene data show CDR1 as MDHEN and CDR2 as SYDVKM. The CDR3 length is 14 residues. The sample comprised peripheral blood. The chain is built from TRBV28 and TRBJ2-7, with D possibly TRBD1 on 5 matching bases. This receptor was obtained from a man aged 65 to 79 with active COVID-19. CDR3 DNA sequence: TGTGCCAGCAGTTTGGGTAGCAGGGCCCACGAGCAGTACTTC. It codes for CASSLGSRAHEQYF.